This T cell receptor beta chain was recovered during a study of blood T cell repertoires in COVID-19. The protocol was immunoSEQ multiplex PCR, while the TCRdb copy is restricted to in-frame clones and leaves out a portion. The sample carries some 130,000 clones, about 90% recorded once. Germline CDR1 SGHTA, CDR2 FQGNSA. The germline V and J ends were trimmed by 1 base and 1 base, with 4 bases remaining between them. This CDR3 has 13 amino acids. J is TRBJ1-1 and V is TRBV7-2; D unclear. The receptor's source is a woman in her forties or fifties who had recovered from COVID-19. Sequenced sample: peripheral blood. CDR3 in amino acids: CASSLVRNTEAFF. In nucleotides, the CDR3 is TGTGCCAGCAGCTTAGTCCGGAACACTGAAGCTTTCTTT.